This T cell receptor beta chain was identified in a study of blood T cells in healthy people across ages. This clonotype was recorded a few times. For the second PCR, which ran for about 6 to 11 cycles, a sample-barcoded 5' primer and a J-beta primer mix were used. TCRdb called the 5' RACE reads again in MiXCR, with one record for every CDR3 protein. The sample records around 900,000 distinct CDR3 sequences, roughly 51% being singletons. The V gene lost 6 bases and the J gene lost 2 bases, with 12 bases spanning the gap. This CDR3 comprises 14 residues. Specimen: blood. The genes are TRBV12-3 or TRBV12-4 and TRBJ2-3, with D possibly being TRBD2 (6 bases). The source of this sequence is a woman aged 55-70 years in good health. The chain's CDR3 is CASSPGGDTDTQYF. The CDR3 coding sequence is TGTGCCAGCAGCCCCGGCGGGGACACAGATACGCAGTATTTT.